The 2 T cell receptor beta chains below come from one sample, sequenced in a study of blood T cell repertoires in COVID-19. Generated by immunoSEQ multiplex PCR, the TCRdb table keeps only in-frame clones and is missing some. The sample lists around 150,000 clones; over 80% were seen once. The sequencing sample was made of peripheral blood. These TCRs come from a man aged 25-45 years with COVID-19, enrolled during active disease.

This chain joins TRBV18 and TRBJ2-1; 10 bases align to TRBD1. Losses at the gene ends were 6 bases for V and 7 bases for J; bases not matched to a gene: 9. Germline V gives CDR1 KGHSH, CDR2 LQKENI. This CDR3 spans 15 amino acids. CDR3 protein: CASSSGTGVGNEQFF. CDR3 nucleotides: TGTGCCAGCTCCTCCGGGACAGGGGTAGGGAATGAGCAGTTCTTC.

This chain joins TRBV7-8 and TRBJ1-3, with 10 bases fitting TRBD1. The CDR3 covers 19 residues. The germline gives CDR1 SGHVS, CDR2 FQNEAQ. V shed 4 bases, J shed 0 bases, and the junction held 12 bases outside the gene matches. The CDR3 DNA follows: TGTGCCAGCAGCTACCGGGACAGGGGACCTTATTACTCTGGAAACACCATATATTTT. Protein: CASSYRDRGPYYSGNTIYF.